Listed below are T cell receptor beta chains from one sample, sequenced in a study of T cells in Graves' hyperthyroidism and ophthalmopathy. Each CDR3 protein gets one entry after TCRdb re-called the multiplex PCR reads with MiXCR. The profile shows roughly 720,000 distinct CDR3 sequences, around 16% of them singletons. Input material: blood. These receptors were collected from a man aged 45-65 years with Graves' hyperthyroidism. Both conserved end residues are part of each CDR3. The D gene is left open where the match is weak. Size is stated for part of the rows, as once, few or many counts, or as a class when the clone is expanded.

len | abundance | j_gene | d_gene | v_gene | CDR3aa | CDR3nt
14 | many | TRBJ2-6 | TRBD1 | TRBV29-1 | CSVTTGLGANVLTF | TGCAGCGTTACGACAGGGCTTGGGGCCAACGTCCTGACTTTC
19 | many | TRBJ1-4 | - | TRBV24-1 | CATSEDDKLREATNEKLFF | TGTGCCACCAGTGAAGATGACAAGCTCCGTGAGGCAACTAATGAAAAACTGTTTTTT
15 | many | TRBJ2-3 | - | TRBV19 | CASSINRPGTDTQYF | TGTGCCAGTAGTATTAACCGGCCGGGCACAGATACGCAGTATTTT
15 | many | TRBJ2-2 | - | TRBV24-1 | CATSDFNGRRGELFF | TGTGCCACCAGTGATTTTAATGGAAGACGGGGGGAGCTGTTTTTT
15 | few | TRBJ2-7 | - | TRBV4-1 | CASSRESGGYYEQYF | TGCGCCAGCAGCCGAGAGTCTGGGGGTTACTACGAGCAGTACTTC
16 | - | TRBJ2-7 | TRBD2 | TRBV4-1 | CASSQSYSGRVNEQYF | TGCGCCAGCAGCCAATCCTATAGCGGGAGGGTGAACGAGCAGTACTTC
15 | many | TRBJ2-5 | - | TRBV19 | CASSPFKGSGETQYF | TGTGCCAGTAGCCCCTTCAAGGGGAGTGGAGAGACCCAGTACTTC
14 | many | TRBJ2-2 | - | TRBV6-5 | CASSYGEIAGELFF | TGTGCCAGCAGTTACGGGGAAATCGCCGGGGAGCTGTTTTTT
14 | many | TRBJ2-5 | - | TRBV7-2 | CASNSGWESETQYF | TGTGCCAGCAACTCTGGGTGGGAATCGGAGACCCAGTACTTC
15 | - | TRBJ1-3 | - | TRBV6-6 | CASSYSGHQGNTIYF | TGTGCCAGCAGTTACTCGGGACACCAAGGAAACACCATATATTTT
14 | many | TRBJ2-5 | - | TRBV12-3/TRBV12-4 | CASSLADRQETQYF | TGTGCCAGCAGTTTAGCGGACAGACAAGAGACCCAGTACTTC
14 | many | TRBJ2-1 | - | TRBV11-2 | CASSPTGARNEQFF | TGTGCCAGCAGCCCAACGGGGGCCCGAAATGAGCAGTTCTTC
16 | many | TRBJ1-4 | - | TRBV6-1 | CASSERQSWRQEKLFF | TGTGCCAGCAGTGAAAGACAGTCCTGGAGGCAGGAAAAACTGTTTTTT
15 | - | TRBJ2-7 | - | TRBV18 | CASSPQAVNPYEQYF | TGTGCCAGCTCACCCCAGGCCGTAAACCCTTACGAGCAGTACTTC
14 | many | TRBJ2-2 | - | TRBV2 | CASSARSPRGELFF | TGTGCCAGCAGCGCCCGGAGTCCTAGGGGGGAGCTGTTTTTT
16 | - | TRBJ2-5 | TRBD2 | TRBV19 | CASSSRGLAGLETQYF | TGTGCCAGTAGTTCCCGGGGACTAGCGGGATTAGAGACCCAGTACTTC
12 | - | TRBJ2-5 | - | TRBV6-5 | CASSYLGETRYF | TGTGCCAGCAGTTATCTGGGAGAGACCCGGTACTTC
13 | - | TRBJ2-4 | TRBD1 | TRBV30 | CAWRDTGDNIQYF | TGTGCCTGGAGGGACACAGGGGATAACATTCAGTACTTC
14 | - | TRBJ1-4 | - | TRBV28 | CASKTTRGNEKLFF | TGTGCCAGTAAGACTACCCGAGGGAATGAAAAACTGTTTTTT
17 | many | TRBJ1-6 | TRBD1 | TRBV28 | CASSQPPGQGLRGPLHF | TGTGCCAGCAGTCAACCTCCGGGACAGGGGTTAAGAGGACCCCTCCACTTT
13 | - | TRBJ1-6 | - | TRBV3-1 | CASSPSEGGPEDF | TGTGCCAGCAGCCCTTCGGAGGGGGGGCCCGAGGACTTT
16 | - | TRBJ2-4 | - | TRBV29-1 | CSVVLRAHQSQNIQYF | TGCAGCGTTGTCTTAAGGGCCCATCAATCCCAAAACATTCAGTACTTC
10 | few | TRBJ2-5 | - | TRBV10-3 | CAIGSETQYF | TGTGCCATCGGTAGTGAGACCCAGTACTTC
14 | many | TRBJ2-7 | TRBD2 | TRBV28 | CASKRAGEVAEQYF | TGTGCCAGCAAGAGAGCGGGAGAGGTCGCCGAGCAGTACTTC
14 | many | TRBJ1-2 | - | TRBV28 | CASSFRDRFYGYTF | TGTGCCAGCAGTTTCCGGGACCGCTTCTATGGCTACACCTTC
15 | many | TRBJ2-1 | - | TRBV5-1 | CASSLAPGDYNEQFF | TGCGCCAGCAGCTTGGCCCCAGGAGATTACAATGAGCAGTTCTTC
13 | many | TRBJ1-6 | - | TRBV7-2 | CASQGGYNSPLHF | TGTGCCAGTCAGGGCGGCTATAATTCACCCCTCCACTTT
14 | many | TRBJ1-5 | - | TRBV19 | CASSVTGENQPQHF | TGTGCCAGTAGTGTGACAGGTGAAAATCAGCCCCAGCATTTT
13 | many | TRBJ2-1 | - | TRBV29-1 | CSVDRGFYNEQFF | TGCAGCGTTGATCGGGGATTCTACAATGAGCAGTTCTTC
17 | - | TRBJ2-3 | TRBD1 | TRBV10-3 | CAISEGRQGAFTDTQYF | TGTGCCATCAGTGAGGGGAGACAGGGGGCCTTCACAGATACGCAGTATTTT
14 | few | TRBJ2-5 | - | TRBV7-9 | CASSYETDRETQYF | TGTGCCAGCAGCTACGAAACCGATAGGGAGACCCAGTACTTC
14 | - | TRBJ2-1 | - | TRBV4-1 | CASSQVLSSGEQFF | TGCGCCAGCAGCCAAGTCCTCTCTAGTGGTGAGCAGTTCTTC
17 | few | TRBJ2-6 | TRBD1 | TRBV18 | CASSPGQGNLGANVLTF | TGTGCCAGCTCACCGGGACAGGGTAATCTTGGGGCCAACGTCCTGACTTTC
13 | few | TRBJ2-3 | TRBD2 | TRBV7-3 | CASGRESTDTQYF | TGTGCCAGCGGGAGGGAGAGCACAGATACGCAGTATTTT
13 | few | TRBJ2-7 | - | TRBV20-1 | CSARLSSVYEQYF | TGCAGTGCTAGATTGTCTAGCGTGTACGAGCAGTACTTC
15 | - | TRBJ2-2 | - | TRBV7-9 | CASSLGRIDTGELFF | TGTGCCAGCAGCTTAGGCAGAATAGACACCGGGGAGCTGTTTTTT
14 | - | TRBJ2-6 | - | TRBV29-1 | CSVGSGVGANVLTF | TGCAGCGTTGGGTCGGGGGTTGGGGCCAACGTCCTGACTTTC